These 29 T cell receptor beta chains share one sample of origin, sequenced in a study of T cell responses to AZD1222 COVID-19 vaccine. Some clones are missing from TCRdb's copy, which holds only in-frame ones; the method was immunoSEQ multiplex PCR. The data contain roughly 180,000 clones, around 87% of them seen just once; the ten biggest clones take up approximately 2.7%. The specimen was peripheral blood, collected on day 0 of MenACWY control vaccination. The origin of the receptors is an adult in good health.

This chain connects TRBV5-5 to TRBJ1-4; possibly TRBD1 for D (5 bases). V lost 6 bases and J lost 10, with 28 bases in between. CDR1 is SGHKS and CDR2 is YYEKEE in the germline V gene (reference sequence). The CDR3 is 17 residues long. The CDR3 spells CASTSTSSGGGGGKLFF. The CDR3 nucleotides read TGTGCCAGCACGTCGACGTCGAGTGGTGGGGGAGGCGGAAAACTGTTTTTT. Using reference TRBV5-5 and TRBJ1-4 for the parts outside the CDR3, the full variable domain is DAGVTQSPTHLIKTRGQQVTLRCSPISGHKSVSWYQQVLGQGPQFIFQYYEKEERGRGNFPDRFSARQFPNYSSELNVNALLLGDSALYLCASTSTSSGGGGGKLFFGSGTQLSVL.

The chain carries TRBV2 and TRBJ1-1; 7 nucleotides match TRBD1. Germline-derived CDR1 and CDR2 are SNHLY and FYNNEI. This CDR3 region has 13 residues. V lost 10 bases to trimming and J lost 4 bases; unmatched junction nucleotides: 9. Here the CDR3 reads CATRQGPSTEAFF. In DNA, the CDR3 is TGTGCCACTCGACAGGGACCGAGCACTGAAGCTTTCTTT.

The chain carries TRBV5-3 and TRBJ2-7; D is ambiguous. TRBV5-3 is an ORF, with its function uncertain. V was pared by 4 bases and J by 1 base, with 3 bases between. The CDR3 length is 11 residues. The DNA for the CDR3 is TGTGCCAGAAGCCCATCCTACGAGCAGTACTTC. This codes for CARSPSYEQYF.

The J gene is TRBJ1-4, the V gene TRBV5-1; maybe TRBD1 (6 bases). The V end was cut by 3 bases, the J end by 3 bases, with 12 bases between. This CDR3 contains 15 residues. Looked up from germline, CDR1 is SGHRS and CDR2 is YFSETQ. CDR3 sequence (DNA): TGCGCCAGCAGCTCCTCGCAGGGGTCTAATGAAAAACTGTTTTTT. It yields the protein CASSSSQGSNEKLFF.

This clone has just one count. V usage is TRBV19 and J usage is TRBJ1-1, with D possibly being TRBD1 (5 bases). The CDR3 runs 13 residues. Trimming left V 7 bases short and J 0 bases short, with 9 bases between. The V gene's germline CDR1 is LNHDA and CDR2 SQIVND (reference sequence). This CDR3 reads CASTLTVNTEAFF. CDR3 sequence (DNA): TGTGCCAGTACCCTGACAGTGAACACTGAAGCTTTCTTT.

In regard to this clone: Other DNA sequences in this sample translate to the same CDR3. V gene TRBV9 combines with J gene TRBJ2-5; D is unclear. This CDR3 contains 14 residues. From germline, CDR1 is SGDLS and CDR2 YYNGEE. The V and J ends lost 0 bases and 5 bases respectively, with 11 bases between them. CDR3 nucleotides: TGTGCCAGCAGCGTAGTAGGTAGTAGCGAGACCCAGTACTTC. Translation: CASSVVGSSETQYF.

The V and J genes are TRBV6-5 and TRBJ2-1, with 12 bases identical to TRBD2. V trimming: 6 bases; J trimming: 8 bases; junction bases outside the gene matches: 8. This CDR3 has 15 amino acids. CDR1 is MNHEY and CDR2 is SVGAGI in the germline V gene. DNA of the CDR3: TGTGCCAGCAGCCGCGGACTAGCGGGGATTGATGAGCAGTTCTTC. Its protein product is CASSRGLAGIDEQFF.

The chain is built from TRBV7-9 and TRBJ2-7; D remains ambiguous. Germline CDR1 is SEHNR and CDR2 is FQNEAQ (reference sequence). Trimming stripped 7 bases from V and 6 bases from J, with 10 bases between. The CDR3 consists of 11 residues. The CDR3 nucleotides are TGTGCCAGCACCACGTACGGCGAGCAGTACTTC. It specifies CASTTYGEQYF.

V and J are TRBV19 and TRBJ2-6; a possible D gene is TRBD2 (5 bases). This CDR3 comprises 15 residues. The V end was cut by 6 bases, the J end by 0 bases, with 9 bases between. Germline-derived CDR1 and CDR2 are LNHDA and SQIVND (reference sequence). CDR3 sequence: CASSGLNSGANVLTF. The CDR3 DNA sequence: TGTGCCAGTAGCGGACTGAACTCTGGGGCCAACGTCCTGACTTTC.

V usage is TRBV25-1 and J usage is TRBJ2-5; D remains unclear. V was pared by 3 bases and J by 2 bases, with 13 bases between. Germline-derived CDR1 and CDR2 are MGHDK and SYGVNS. The CDR3 runs 15 residues. Here the CDR3 DNA reads TGTGCCAGCAGTGAGTTGAGCCGACTTCAAGAGACCCAGTACTTC. As protein: CASSELSRLQETQYF.

The chain combines TRBV19 with TRBJ1-5, with D perhaps TRBD1 (6 bases). The germline V gene has CDR1 LNHDA and CDR2 SQIVND (reference sequence). The CDR3 consists of 15 residues. V was trimmed by 5 bases and J by 0 bases, leaving 11 bases between them. The CDR3 sequence: CASSFNRDSNQPQHF. CDR3 nucleotides: TGTGCCAGTAGTTTCAACAGGGATAGCAATCAGCCCCAGCATTTT.

The chain uses TRBV24-1 and TRBJ2-1; the D is unclear. Trimming removed 3 bases at V and 5 bases at J, with 13 bases between. The CDR3 has 15 residues. The germline gives CDR1 KGHDR, CDR2 SFDVKD. As DNA, the CDR3 is TGTGCCACCAGTGATCCCTCCGGGCCCAACAATGAGCAGTTCTTC. It specifies CATSDPSGPNNEQFF.

The chain recombines TRBV2 with TRBJ1-2, with D uncertain. CDR1 is SNHLY and CDR2 is FYNNEI in the germline V gene. With 8 bases removed from V and 4 bases from J, the gap between germline ends came to 5 bases. The CDR3 contains 10 residues. CDR3 nucleotides: TGTGCCAGCGGATCCTATGGCTACACCTTC. Protein product: CASGSYGYTF.

This chain links TRBV7-9 with TRBJ2-5; tentative D call: TRBD1 (6 bases). From germline, CDR1 is SEHNR and CDR2 FQNEAQ (reference sequence). V was shortened by 0 bases and J by 3 bases, with 8 bases between the two germline ends. This CDR3 comprises 14 residues. The CDR3 region is CASSLARDKETQYF. In DNA, the CDR3 is TGTGCCAGCAGCTTAGCCAGGGACAAAGAGACCCAGTACTTC. The full variable domain, with the rest looked up from reference TRBV7-9 and TRBJ2-5, is DTGVSQNPRHKITKRGQNVTFRCDPISEHNRLYWYRQTLGQGPEFLTYFQNEAQLEKSRLLSDRFSAERPKGSFSTLEIQRTEQGDSAMYLCASSLARDKETQYFGPGTRLLVL.

V is TRBV2 and J is TRBJ1-1; perhaps TRBD1 as D (5 bases). The CDR3 has 13 amino acids. The V and J ends lost 9 bases and 1 base respectively, with 12 bases between them. Per the germline V gene, CDR1 is SNHLY and CDR2 is FYNNEI. The CDR3 sequence is CARSGKRNTEAFF. For the CDR3, the DNA is TGTGCCAGGTCAGGGAAAAGGAACACTGAAGCTTTCTTT.

The CDR3 loop reads CASSSWGTETTTGELFF. The CDR3 DNA is TGTGCCAGCAGCTCCTGGGGGACAGAAACCACGACCGGGGAGCTGTTTTTT. The V and J genes are TRBV11-2 and TRBJ2-2; 7 bases line up with TRBD1. J gave up 5 bases and V 4 bases, and 13 bases lay outside the gene matches. CDR1 and CDR2 from the germline V gene are SGHAT and FQNNGV. CDR3 length: 17 residues.

As to this clone: The junction departs from germline at one end; a sequencing error may be responsible. This sequence joins TRBV7-7 and TRBJ2-5; no clear D. The V gene's germline CDR1 is SSHAT and CDR2 FNYEAQ (reference sequence). The CDR3 sequence is 16 residues long. The CDR3 DNA is TGTGCTAGCAGCTCTCGAGTCGGACGGTACCAAGAGACCCAGTACTTC. It codes for CASSSRVGRYQETQYF.

The V call is TRBV3-1 (or the pseudogene TRBV3-2), the J call TRBJ1-6; 12 bases map to TRBD1. Per the germline V gene, CDR1 is LGHDT and CDR2 is YNNKEL (reference sequence). The V and J ends lost 8 bases and 3 bases, in that order; junction bases with no gene match: 17. The length of the CDR3 is 20 residues. The CDR3 is CASAYAWGQGASHYNSPLHF. The CDR3 DNA reads as TGTGCCAGCGCCTACGCCTGGGGACAGGGGGCGAGCCACTATAATTCACCCCTCCACTTT.

The chain recombines TRBV9 with TRBJ2-1; 10 bases fit TRBD2. Germline CDR1 SGDLS, CDR2 YYNGEE. The CDR3 extends over 16 amino acids. The J segment lost 7 bases and the V segment lost 7 bases, leaving 14 bases of the junction unmatched. This CDR3 is CASGEASGRRGNEQFF. For the CDR3, the DNA is TGTGCCAGCGGAGAGGCTAGCGGGAGACGTGGGAATGAGCAGTTCTTC.

The chain has TRBV27 and TRBJ1-1; D is possibly TRBD1 (6 bases). The CDR3 covers 12 residues. Germline loops: CDR1 MNHEY, CDR2 SMNVEV (reference sequence). The V end was cut by 6 bases, the J end by 8 bases, with 13 bases between. The CDR3 spells CASSTGGSEAFF. In nucleotides, the CDR3 is TGTGCCAGCAGCACGGGGGGCAGCGAAGCTTTCTTT.

This chain links TRBV15 with TRBJ2-1; no firm D call. V gave up 0 bases and J gave up 4 bases, with 4 bases separating them. Germline-derived CDR1 and CDR2 are LNHNV and YYDKDF (reference sequence). CDR3 length equals 13 residues. CDR3 nucleotide sequence: TGTGCCACCAGCAGAGATGAGTACAATGAGCAGTTCTTC. This translates into CATSRDEYNEQFF.

V and J are TRBV27 and TRBJ2-3; D gene uncertain. The V and J ends lost 0 bases and 0 bases respectively, with 4 bases between them. This CDR3 has 14 amino acids. CDR1 MNHEY and CDR2 SMNVEV come from the germline V gene (reference sequence). CDR3 sequence reads: CASSLSGSTDTQYF. The DNA of the CDR3 is TGTGCCAGCAGTTTATCGGGTAGCACAGATACGCAGTATTTT.

The rearrangement uses TRBV3-1 (or the pseudogene TRBV3-2) and TRBJ2-2; D may be TRBD2 (6 bases). This CDR3 comprises 11 residues. V lost 6 bases and J 7 bases, leaving 6 bases between the germline ends. The germline CDR1 and CDR2 sequences are LGHDT and YNNKEL (reference sequence). CDR3 in DNA: TGTGCCAGCAGGCGGGGCGGGGAGCTGTTTTTT. Protein product: CASRRGGELFF.

This rearrangement joins TRBV27 to TRBJ2-5, with 8 positions matching TRBD1. There are 16 residues in the CDR3. Germline-derived CDR1 and CDR2 are MNHEY and SMNVEV (reference sequence). V lost 5 bases, J lost 5 bases, and 13 bases stayed unmatched. CDR3 protein: CASSPLDRVGRETQYF. The CDR3 DNA follows: TGTGCCAGCAGTCCCCTGGACAGGGTGGGGCGGGAGACCCAGTACTTC.

This clone was observed once. CDR3 protein: CASSYSIGGDGEKLFF. The CDR3 coding sequence is TGTGCCAGCAGTTACTCGATTGGGGGGGACGGTGAAAAACTGTTTTTT. The chain links TRBV6-5 to TRBJ1-4, with D maybe TRBD1 (5 bases). The CDR3 loop spans 16 amino acids. V gave up 0 bases and J gave up 7 bases, with 15 bases separating them. Germline V CDR1 and CDR2: MNHEY, SVGAGI.

The V gene is TRBV5-1, the J gene TRBJ2-1, with D perhaps matching TRBD2 (7 bases). Germline V CDR1 and CDR2: SGHRS, YFSETQ. V was cut by 0 bases and J by 3 bases, with 13 bases left in between. The CDR3 is 16 amino acids. The CDR3 bases are TGCGCCAGCAGCTTGGAGGCAGGGGAGGGCTACAATGAGCAGTTCTTC. Amino acids: CASSLEAGEGYNEQFF.

This clone has more than one count but fewer than ten. The rearrangement joins TRBV12-3 or TRBV12-4 to TRBJ1-6; D ambiguous. The CDR3 covers 13 residues. Deletions cut 7 bases from V and 9 bases from J, with 13 bases between. The CDR3 DNA reads TGTGCCAGCAAATTAGCAGAGGGTTCACCCCTCCACTTT. Translating gives CASKLAEGSPLHF.

The chain joins TRBV13 to TRBJ2-1; TRBD2 agrees at 7 bases. V shed 5 bases, J shed 7 bases, and the junction held 11 bases outside the gene matches. Germline V gene data show CDR1 as PRHDT and CDR2 as FYEKMQ (reference sequence). The CDR3 runs to 15 residues. The CDR3 nucleotides are TGTGCCAGCAGCGACCAGCGGGGAGCGAGGAATGAGCAGTTCTTC. This translates into CASSDQRGARNEQFF.

This clone was picked up one time. This chain links TRBV19 with TRBJ1-6; D unclear. Between the trimmed V and J ends, which lost 3 bases and 9 bases, there was a span of 6 bases. The CDR3 covers 12 residues. Germline CDR1 and CDR2: LNHDA and SQIVND (reference sequence). In nucleotides, the CDR3 is TGTGCCAGTAGTATTGGCATTTCACCCCTCCACTTT. This sequence encodes CASSIGISPLHF.